This T cell receptor (beta chain) was documented in a study of shared clonotypes between healthy human individuals. Terminally differentiated effector memory CD45RA+ cells were excluded by CCR7 positive selection of CD45RO-negative cells. Between the trimmed V and J ends, which lost 4 bases and 3 bases, there was a span of 12 bases. CDR3 length equals 14 residues. CDR1 and CDR2 from the germline V gene are SGHVS and FQNEAQ. For sorted subsets, about 0.2 ug DNA per replicate equaled about 30,000 T cell genomes. Clones were read by immunoSEQ multiplex PCR, and TCRdb kept only the in-frame ones, dropping some. The repertoire includes approximately 1.9 million clones, 90% to 95% of them detected once, and about 1.6% sits in the top ten.

The TCR sequence derives from a man aged 18 to 29 in good health. Some clones in this sample may be carry-over from other donors' samples. V and J are TRBV7-8 and TRBJ1-1; possible D gene TRBD1, 5 bases. Sequences were obtained from naive CD8+ T cells from PBMCs. The CDR3 DNA reads as TGTGCCAGCAGCTCTCTGGCGGGGCACACTGAAGCTTTCTTT. This translates into CASSSLAGHTEAFF. Filled out from reference TRBV7-8 and TRBJ1-1, the complete variable domain reads GAGVSQSPRYKVAKRGQDVALRCDPISGHVSLFWYQQALGQGPEFLTYFQNEAQLDKSGLPSDRFFAERPEGSVSTLKIQRTQQEDSAVYLCASSSLAGHTEAFFGQGTRLTVV.